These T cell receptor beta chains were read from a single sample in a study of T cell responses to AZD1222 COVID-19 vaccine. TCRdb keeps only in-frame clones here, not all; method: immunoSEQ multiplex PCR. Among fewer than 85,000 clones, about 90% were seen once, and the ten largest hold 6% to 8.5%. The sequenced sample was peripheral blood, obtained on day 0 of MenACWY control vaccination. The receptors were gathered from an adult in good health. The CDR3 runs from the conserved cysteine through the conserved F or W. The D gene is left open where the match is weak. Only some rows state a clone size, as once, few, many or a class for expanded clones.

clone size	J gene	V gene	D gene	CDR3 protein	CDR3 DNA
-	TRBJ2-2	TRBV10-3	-	CAIKGDMNTGELFF	TGTGCCATCAAGGGGGATATGAACACCGGGGAGCTGTTTTTT
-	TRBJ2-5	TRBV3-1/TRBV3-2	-	CASSQVLAETQYF	TGTGCCAGCAGCCAAGTTCTAGCGGAGACCCAGTACTTC
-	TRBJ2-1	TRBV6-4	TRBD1	CASSDSTGGPGEQFF	TGTGCCAGCAGTGACTCGACAGGGGGCCCGGGTGAGCAGTTCTTC
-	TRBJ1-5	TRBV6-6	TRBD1	CASSPRGTGLSNQPQHF	TGTGCCAGCAGTCCCCGGGGGACAGGATTGAGCAATCAGCCCCAGCATTTT
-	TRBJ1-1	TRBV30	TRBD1	CAWRGTGITEAFF	TGTGCCTGGAGGGGGACAGGGATAACTGAAGCTTTCTTT
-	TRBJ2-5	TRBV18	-	CASSPPNRARETQYF	TGTGCCAGCTCACCACCAAACAGGGCGAGAGAGACCCAGTACTTC
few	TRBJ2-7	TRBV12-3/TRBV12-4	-	CASSLGMGDEQYF	TGTGCCAGCAGTTTAGGAATGGGGGACGAGCAGTACTTC
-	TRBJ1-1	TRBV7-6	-	CASSQSKEAFF	TGTGCCAGCAGCCAAAGTAAGGAAGCTTTCTTT
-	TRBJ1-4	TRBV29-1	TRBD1	CSVVVGGTGVEKLFF	TGCAGCGTTGTGGTCGGAGGGACAGGGGTTGAAAAACTGTTTTTT
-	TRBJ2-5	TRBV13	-	CASSPRTGQETQYF	TGTGCCAGCAGCCCCAGGACGGGCCAAGAGACCCAGTACTTC
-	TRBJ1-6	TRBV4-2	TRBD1	CASSPGGGSSPLHF	TGTGCCAGCAGCCCAGGGGGGGGATCCTCACCCCTCCACTTT
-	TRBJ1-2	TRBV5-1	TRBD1	CASSPTGTGAPTFFGYTF	TGCGCCAGCAGCCCGACCGGGACAGGGGCCCCTACCTTTTTTGGCTACACCTTC
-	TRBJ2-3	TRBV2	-	CASSFRTDTQYF	TGTGCCAGCAGTTTTAGGACAGATACGCAGTATTTT
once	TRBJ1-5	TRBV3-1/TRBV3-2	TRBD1	CASSQGTGGGQPQHF	TGTGCCAGCAGCCAAGGGACAGGTGGTGGACAGCCCCAGCATTTT
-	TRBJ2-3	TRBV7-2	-	CASSLKDTQYF	TGTGCCAGCAGCTTAAAGGATACGCAGTATTTT
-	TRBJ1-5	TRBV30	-	CAWSVHLLRGGNQPQHF	TGTGCCTGGAGTGTACATCTCTTGCGAGGGGGCAATCAGCCCCAGCATTTT
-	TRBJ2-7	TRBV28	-	CASNLNGQAYEQYF	TGTGCCAGCAATCTCAATGGACAAGCCTACGAGCAGTACTTC
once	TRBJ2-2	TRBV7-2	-	CASSETGNTGELFF	TGTGCCAGCAGTGAGACAGGGAACACCGGGGAGCTGTTTTTT
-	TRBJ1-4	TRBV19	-	CASSIRGKNEKLFF	TGTGCCAGTAGTATTCGGGGAAAGAATGAAAAACTGTTTTTT
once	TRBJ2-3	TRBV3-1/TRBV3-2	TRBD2	CASSQPRGTSGTDTQYF	TGTGCCAGCAGCCAACCCCGGGGGACTAGCGGCACAGATACGCAGTATTTT
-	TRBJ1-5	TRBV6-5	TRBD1	CASSYTGQGERQPQHF	TGTGCCAGCAGTTACACCGGACAGGGCGAGCGTCAGCCCCAGCATTTT
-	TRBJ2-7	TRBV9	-	CASSVGGALTYEQYF	TGTGCCAGCAGCGTAGGGGGCGCCCTGACCTACGAGCAGTACTTC
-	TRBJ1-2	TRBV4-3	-	CASSQAGQTYGYTF	TGCGCCAGCAGCCAAGCCGGACAGACCTATGGCTACACCTTC
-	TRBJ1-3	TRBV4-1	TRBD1	CASSHQAWDRAGNTIYF	TGCGCCAGCAGCCACCAGGCCTGGGACAGGGCTGGAAACACCATATATTTT
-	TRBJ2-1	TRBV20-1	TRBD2	CSASGLSKGLASDWVHEQFF	TGCAGTGCTAGTGGATTAAGTAAGGGACTAGCGTCAGATTGGGTCCATGAGCAGTTCTTC
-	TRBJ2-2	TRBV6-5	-	CASSILPGELFF	TGTGCCAGCAGTATACTCCCCGGGGAGCTGTTTTTT
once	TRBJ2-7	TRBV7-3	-	CASSLQSGAGKNEQYF	TGTGCCAGCAGCCTACAGTCTGGGGCGGGCAAAAACGAGCAGTACTTC
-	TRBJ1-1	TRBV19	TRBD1	CASSPASGQGLTEAFF	TGTGCCAGTAGTCCCGCCTCGGGACAGGGGCTCACTGAAGCTTTCTTT
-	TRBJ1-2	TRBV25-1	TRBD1	CASSESDRGYYGYTF	TGTGCCAGCAGTGAATCTGACAGGGGGTACTATGGCTACACCTTC
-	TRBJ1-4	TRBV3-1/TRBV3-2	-	CASSQGGSNVEKLFF	TGTGCCAGCAGCCAAGGGGGATCGAACGTTGAAAAACTGTTTTTT
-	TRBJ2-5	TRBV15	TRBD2	CATSVPGGWETQYF	TGTGCCACCAGCGTACCGGGAGGATGGGAGACCCAGTACTTC
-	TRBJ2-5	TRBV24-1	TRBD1	CATSDPGQGGETQYF	TGTGCCACCAGTGATCCTGGACAGGGTGGGGAGACCCAGTACTTC
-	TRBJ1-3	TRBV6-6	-	CASSPGDMVIPGNTIYF	TGTGCCAGCAGTCCGGGAGATATGGTGATTCCGGGAAACACCATATATTTT
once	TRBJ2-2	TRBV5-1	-	CASSLVGEDGELFF	TGCGCCAGCAGCTTGGTGGGGGAGGACGGGGAGCTGTTTTTT
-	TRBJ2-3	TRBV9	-	CASSPWDGGTDTQYF	TGTGCCAGCAGCCCCTGGGACGGGGGTACAGATACGCAGTATTTT
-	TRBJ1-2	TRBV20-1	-	CSTWTRGGYTF	TGCAGTACCTGGACACGGGGAGGCTACACCTTC
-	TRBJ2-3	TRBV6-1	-	CASNLGGSDTQYF	TGTGCCAGCAACTTGGGGGGATCAGATACGCAGTATTTT
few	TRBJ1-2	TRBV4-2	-	CASSQDAGRGSNYGYTF	TGTGCCAGCAGCCAAGATGCTGGGAGGGGCTCCAACTATGGCTACACCTTC
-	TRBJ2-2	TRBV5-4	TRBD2	CASSTVGTSGLGELFF	TGTGCCAGCAGCACCGTCGGGACTAGCGGGTTGGGGGAGCTGTTTTTT
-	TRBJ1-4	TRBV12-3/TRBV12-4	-	CASSFREEKLFF	TGTGCCAGCAGTTTCCGGGAGGAAAAACTGTTTTTT
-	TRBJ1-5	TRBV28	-	CASSTRRGLGYQPQHF	TGTGCCAGCAGCACCCGTAGGGGTTTGGGCTATCAGCCCCAGCATTTT
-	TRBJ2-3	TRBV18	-	CASSPSTGEASDTQYF	TGTGCCAGCTCACCATCTACAGGGGAGGCCTCAGATACGCAGTATTTT
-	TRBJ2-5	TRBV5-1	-	CASSLVAGGFKTQYF	TGCGCCAGCAGCTTGGTAGCCGGGGGCTTTAAGACCCAGTACTTC
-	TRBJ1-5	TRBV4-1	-	CASSLGQTSNQPQHF	TGCGCCAGCAGCCTAGGACAAACTAGCAATCAGCCCCAGCATTTT
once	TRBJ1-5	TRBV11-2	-	CASSLDSGNQPQHF	TGTGCCAGCAGCTTAGATTCGGGGAATCAGCCCCAGCATTTT
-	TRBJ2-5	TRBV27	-	CASMVWGQETQYF	TGTGCCAGCATGGTATGGGGACAAGAGACCCAGTACTTC